These 19 T cell receptor beta chains came from one sample sequenced in a study of monozygotic twins with inflammatory bowel disease. TCRdb reprocessed the 5' RACE reads, keeping one entry per CDR3 protein, no DNA. This repertoire includes fewer than 200,000 distinct CDR3 sequences. Sequencing was carried out using blood. All receptors derive from a human donor with ulcerative colitis or Crohn's disease, or a healthy co-twin of an affected twin (not recorded which).

The chain couples TRBV20-1 to TRBJ2-5; there is no DNA to check the TCRdb D call of TRBD2. The germline V gene encodes CDR1 DFQATT and CDR2 SNEGSKA (reference sequence). The CDR3 extends over 16 amino acids. The CDR3 sequence: CSASRDSGEVEETQYF.

The chain uses TRBV6-2 or TRBV6-3 and TRBJ2-1; TCRdb selects TRBD1, and the lack of DNA leaves this call unchecked. CDR1 and CDR2 (germline): MNHEY, SVGEGT. The CDR3 is made up of 15 amino acids. This chain's CDR3 is CASTDPGQGYNEQFF.

V usage is TRBV12-3 or TRBV12-4 and J usage is TRBJ2-3; the TRBD1 assignment by TCRdb is unverifiable without DNA. The CDR3 is 16 amino acids. The CDR3 sequence: CASSPSAPTGADTQYF.

The V gene is TRBV6-5, the J gene TRBJ1-2. The CDR3 has 14 residues. The V gene's germline CDR1 is MNHEY and CDR2 SVGAGI. CDR3 residues: CASSYMGGNYGYTF.

The chain carries TRBV6-1 and TRBJ2-1; TCRdb picks TRBD1, but there is no DNA to check that call. The germline V gene has CDR1 MNHNS and CDR2 SASEGT. The CDR3 spans 15 residues. The CDR3 loop reads CASTPLLGSANEQFF.

The chain employs TRBV6-1 and TRBJ1-4. This CDR3 has 17 residues. CDR1 MNHNS and CDR2 SASEGT come from the germline V gene. CDR3 region: CASSEDGRTATNEKLFF.

J is TRBJ1-4 and V is TRBV25-1; TCRdb calls TRBD1, which cannot be checked without DNA. CDR3 length: 15 residues. CDR1 and CDR2 from the germline V gene are MGHDK and SYGVNS. This CDR3 is CASSEYQGWNEKLFF.

The J gene is TRBJ2-6, the V gene TRBV7-9; TCRdb indicates TRBD1, and absent DNA this call remains unverified. Germline lookup yields CDR1 SEHNR and CDR2 FQNEAQ (reference sequence). The CDR3 extends over 15 amino acids. The CDR3 here is CASSKTGTGANVLTF.

This rearrangement joins TRBV12-3 or TRBV12-4 to TRBJ2-5; TCRdb indicates TRBD2, and absent DNA this call remains unverified. The CDR3 totals 13 residues. The CDR3 protein is CASRFTSGETQYF.

The chain recombines TRBV5-4 with TRBJ2-7; with no DNA, the TCRdb D assignment of TRBD1 cannot be verified. Per germline, CDR1 SGHNT and CDR2 YYREEE (reference sequence). The CDR3 spans 16 residues. CDR3 region: CASSPNLGQGAREQYF.

The rearrangement links TRBV12-3 or TRBV12-4 to TRBJ2-7; the TRBD1 assignment by TCRdb is unverifiable without DNA. This CDR3 comprises 15 residues. Here the CDR3 reads CASSLVGPTGYEQYF.

The rearrangement uses TRBV5-1 and TRBJ2-3. Per the germline V gene, CDR1 is SGHRS and CDR2 is YFSETQ. CDR3 size: 13 residues. The chain's CDR3 is CASSITVTDTQYF.

This chain uses TRBV10-3 with TRBJ2-2; lacking DNA, the TRBD1 call made by TCRdb goes unchecked. This CDR3 has 17 residues. Germline loops: CDR1 ENHRY, CDR2 SYGVKD. This CDR3 is CAISESGGGQHAGELFF.

V is TRBV3-1 and J is TRBJ2-1. The germline V gene has CDR1 LGHDT and CDR2 YNNKEL (reference sequence). The CDR3 length is 15 residues. The chain's CDR3 is CASSQDGDYYNEQFF.

J is TRBJ1-4 and V is TRBV5-1; no DNA is available, so the TRBD1 call from TCRdb remains unchecked. Germline loops: CDR1 SGHRS, CDR2 YFSETQ. The CDR3 runs to 14 residues. CDR3 residues: CASSPTPGSEKLFF.

CDR3 protein: CASSYGGSSRNTIYF. The chain joins TRBV6-5 to TRBJ1-3; there is no DNA to check the TCRdb D call of TRBD1. This CDR3 comprises 15 residues. Germline loops: CDR1 MNHEY, CDR2 SVGAGI.

The chain carries TRBV9 and TRBJ2-7. The germline V gene has CDR1 SGDLS and CDR2 YYNGEE. This CDR3 contains 13 residues. CDR3 in amino acids: CASSVGQSREQYF.

The V and J genes are TRBV2 and TRBJ2-5. CDR3 length equals 13 residues. The V gene's germline CDR1 is SNHLY and CDR2 FYNNEI. The CDR3: CASSGGGEETQYF.

V is TRBV29-1 and J is TRBJ2-5. CDR3 length: 12 amino acids. Germline CDR1 is SQVTM and CDR2 is ANQGSEA. CDR3 residues: CSVRSDQETQYF.